Presented here are 20 T cell receptor beta chains from one specimen sequenced in a study of blood T cell repertoires in COVID-19. The table came from immunoSEQ multiplex PCR; TCRdb's copy has only in-frame clones and leaves some out. The data contain tens of thousands of clones, roughly 79% of them singletons. Sequenced input: peripheral blood. These receptors all come from a man in his 60s with acute or convalescent COVID-19.

The V and J genes are TRBV12-5 and TRBJ1-1; a weak D match, TRBD1 (6 bases). Germline V CDR1 and CDR2: LGHNT, FRNRAP. The CDR3 sequence is 16 residues long. V dropped 2 bases and J dropped 7 bases, with 20 bases sitting between them. The CDR3 loop reads CASGLPDRDTGIEAFF. DNA of the CDR3: TGTGCTAGTGGTTTGCCGGACCGGGACACAGGGATTGAAGCTTTCTTT.

This clone was observed a handful of times. The V call is TRBV27, the J call TRBJ1-2; 12 bases match TRBD1. With V trimmed by 5 bases and J by 3 bases, 4 bases remained unmatched. The CDR3 loop spans 15 amino acids. CDR1 MNHEY and CDR2 SMNVEV come from the germline V gene (reference sequence). The CDR3 loop is CASSTGTGGHYGYTF. The CDR3 DNA follows: TGTGCCAGCAGTACCGGGACAGGGGGCCACTATGGCTACACCTTC.

In its sample, this clone was seen a few times. The chain combines TRBV24-1 with TRBJ2-3; no reliable D call. The CDR3 has 13 residues. Trimming took off 4 bases at V and 1 base at J, with 5 bases between the two ends. The V gene's germline CDR1 is KGHDR and CDR2 SFDVKD. CDR3 DNA sequence: TGTGCCACCAGTGAAATCGGCACAGATACGCAGTATTTT. Translation gives CATSEIGTDTQYF.

The V and J genes are TRBV6-5 and TRBJ2-5; the D gene is possibly TRBD1 (6 bases). The CDR3 is 14 amino acids. V shed 0 bases and J shed 3 bases, with 8 bases lying between them. From germline, CDR1 is MNHEY and CDR2 SVGAGI. CDR3 in amino acids: CASSYSPGEETQYF. DNA for the CDR3: TGTGCCAGCAGTTACTCGCCAGGGGAAGAGACCCAGTACTTC.

Details on this clone: Within the sample, other DNA sequences also encode this same CDR3. The J gene is TRBJ2-7, the V gene TRBV6-1; D unresolved. This CDR3 has 13 amino acids. Trimming shortened V by 3 bases and J by 2 bases, and 8 bases separated the two germline ends. CDR1 is MNHNS and CDR2 is SASEGT in the germline V gene. Written as DNA, the CDR3 is TGTGCCAGCAGTGAGGGCCATACCTACGAGCAGTACTTC. It codes for CASSEGHTYEQYF.

The chain employs TRBV5-1 and TRBJ1-3, with TRBD1 matching 10 bases. CDR1 and CDR2 from the germline V gene are SGHRS and YFSETQ. The CDR3 consists of 16 residues. Trimming at V came to 2 bases and at J to 4 bases, leaving 6 bases not matched to a gene. The CDR3 sequence: CASSFTGTGVGNTIYF. The CDR3 nucleotides are TGCGCCAGCAGCTTCACCGGGACAGGGGTAGGAAACACCATATATTTT.

V and J are TRBV4-1 and TRBJ1-1; TRBD1 is a possible D gene (5 bases). Germline assignment: CDR1 MGHRA and CDR2 YSYEKL. Trimming pared 8 bases from V and 1 base from J, leaving 20 bases between. The CDR3 loop spans 16 amino acids. The CDR3: CASRGGAVSANTEAFF. The DNA for the CDR3 is TGCGCCAGCCGGGGAGGGGCAGTATCCGCGAACACTGAAGCTTTCTTT.

The J gene is TRBJ1-1, the V gene TRBV7-9, with 8 bases lining up with TRBD1. CDR1 is SEHNR and CDR2 is FQNEAQ in the germline V gene (reference sequence). This CDR3 has 14 amino acids. J gave up 6 bases and V 2 bases, and 5 bases lay outside the gene matches. The CDR3 sequence is CASSLTQGAPEAFF. CDR3 coding DNA: TGTGCCAGCAGCTTAACGCAGGGGGCGCCTGAAGCTTTCTTT. Combining the CDR3 with reference TRBV7-9 and TRBJ1-1 gives the whole variable domain DTGVSQNPRHKITKRGQNVTFRCDPISEHNRLYWYRQTLGQGPEFLTYFQNEAQLEKSRLLSDRFSAERPKGSFSTLEIQRTEQGDSAMYLCASSLTQGAPEAFFGQGTRLTVV.

This sequence joins TRBV5-1 and TRBJ1-4; 8 bases map to TRBD1. Germline CDR1 reads SGHRS; CDR2 reads YFSETQ. The CDR3 has 14 residues. V lost 4 bases to trimming and J lost 7 bases; unmatched junction nucleotides: 6. The CDR3 sequence is CASSARGQAEKLFF. The DNA for the CDR3 is TGCGCCAGCAGCGCCAGGGGGCAGGCTGAAAAACTGTTTTTT.

The rearrangement joins TRBV6-5 to TRBJ1-6; weak D call: TRBD1 (6 bases). The V gene lost 4 bases and the J gene lost 7 bases, with 11 bases spanning the gap. This CDR3 comprises 14 residues. CDR1 is MNHEY, CDR2 SVGAGI, per germline. CDR3 nucleotides: TGTGCCAGCAGTTCCGACAGGCGAAATTCACCCCTCCACTTT. Its protein is CASSSDRRNSPLHF.

The CDR3: CASSNSPNQPQHF. DNA for the CDR3: TGTGCCAGCAGTAATAGCCCCAATCAGCCCCAGCATTTT. The rearrangement joins TRBV6-5 to TRBJ1-5; D unresolved. Trimming removed 5 bases at V and 3 bases at J, with 8 bases between. Per germline, CDR1 MNHEY and CDR2 SVGAGI. The CDR3 totals 13 residues.

This clone was recorded a few times. This chain joins TRBV14 and TRBJ2-5, with D unclear. Trimming removed 4 bases from V and 4 bases from J, with 10 bases in between. The CDR3 has 13 amino acids. The germline gives CDR1 SGHDN, CDR2 FVKESK. CDR3 residues: CASSPLGVETQYF. The DNA of the CDR3 is TGTGCCAGCAGCCCCCTCGGAGTAGAGACCCAGTACTTC.

DNA of the CDR3: TGTGCCAGCAGCGCCGTGGCAGGGGGCCTCTCACCCCTCCACTTT. Protein product: CASSAVAGGLSPLHF. V gene TRBV9 combines with J gene TRBJ1-6; 8 bases are shared with TRBD1. Germline-derived CDR1 and CDR2 are SGDLS and YYNGEE. This CDR3 is 15 amino acids long. The trim removed 3 bases at V and 10 bases at J, leaving 9 bases unmatched.

V is TRBV6-4 and J is TRBJ2-1; D not resolved. Germline V lookup: CDR1 MRHNA, CDR2 SNTAGT. The CDR3 is 14 residues long. The V end lost 4 bases, the J end lost 2 bases, and 9 bases lay between the germline ends. CDR3 region: CASSVEFTYNEQFF. CDR3 nucleotides: TGTGCCAGCAGTGTTGAGTTTACCTACAATGAGCAGTTCTTC.

V and J are TRBV3-1 (or the pseudogene TRBV3-2) and TRBJ1-1; D ambiguous. The length of the CDR3 is 15 residues. Looked up from germline, CDR1 is LGHDT and CDR2 is YNNKEL (reference sequence). V gave up 0 bases and J gave up 5 bases, with 13 bases separating them. The CDR3: CASSQDKTRGTEAFF. The CDR3 region has the DNA TGTGCCAGCAGCCAAGATAAAACACGGGGTACTGAAGCTTTCTTT.

The J gene is TRBJ2-7, the V gene TRBV14, with D tentatively TRBD2 (5 bases). The CDR3 contains 14 residues. The germline CDR1 and CDR2 sequences are SGHDN and FVKESK. The V end lost 0 bases, the J end lost 4 bases, and 10 bases lay between the germline ends. CDR3 region: CASSQDLLAYEQYF. The DNA of the CDR3 is TGTGCCAGCAGCCAAGATCTCCTAGCATACGAGCAGTACTTC.

For the CDR3, the DNA is TGTGCCAGCAGCGGCGGGACAGTCGTTGGCTACACCTTC. It translates to CASSGGTVVGYTF. The chain combines TRBV12-3 or TRBV12-4 with TRBJ1-2; 7 nucleotides agree with TRBD1. This CDR3 has 13 amino acids. After removal of 6 bases from V and 7 bases from J, the junction contained 8 bases not matched to a gene.

The chain is built from TRBV19 and TRBJ1-1, with D perhaps matching TRBD1 (5 bases). The germline V gene has CDR1 LNHDA and CDR2 SQIVND (reference sequence). This CDR3 is 16 amino acids long. Trimming removed 5 bases at V and 0 bases at J, with 16 bases between. The CDR3, as DNA: TGTGCCAGTAGTGTAAAGGGACTCCGACTGAACACTGAAGCTTTCTTT. Protein product: CASSVKGLRLNTEAFF.

V usage is TRBV27 and J usage is TRBJ1-1; 9 bases are a match to TRBD1. Germline V gene data show CDR1 as MNHEY and CDR2 as SMNVEV (reference sequence). V was clipped by 8 bases and J by 4 bases; unmatched bases: 11. The CDR3 spans 15 residues. The CDR3 loop is CASGPGTGYPTEAFF. CDR3 DNA sequence: TGTGCCAGCGGCCCCGGGACAGGGTACCCCACTGAAGCTTTCTTT.

J is TRBJ1-5 and V is TRBV27; 7 nucleotides agree with TRBD1. After removal of 7 bases from V and 2 bases from J, the junction contained 8 bases not matched to a gene. The CDR3 extends over 15 amino acids. Germline V gives CDR1 MNHEY, CDR2 SMNVEV (reference sequence). The CDR3 protein is CASTADRVRNQPQHF. The CDR3 DNA reads as TGTGCCAGCACTGCCGACAGGGTGCGCAATCAGCCCCAGCATTTT.